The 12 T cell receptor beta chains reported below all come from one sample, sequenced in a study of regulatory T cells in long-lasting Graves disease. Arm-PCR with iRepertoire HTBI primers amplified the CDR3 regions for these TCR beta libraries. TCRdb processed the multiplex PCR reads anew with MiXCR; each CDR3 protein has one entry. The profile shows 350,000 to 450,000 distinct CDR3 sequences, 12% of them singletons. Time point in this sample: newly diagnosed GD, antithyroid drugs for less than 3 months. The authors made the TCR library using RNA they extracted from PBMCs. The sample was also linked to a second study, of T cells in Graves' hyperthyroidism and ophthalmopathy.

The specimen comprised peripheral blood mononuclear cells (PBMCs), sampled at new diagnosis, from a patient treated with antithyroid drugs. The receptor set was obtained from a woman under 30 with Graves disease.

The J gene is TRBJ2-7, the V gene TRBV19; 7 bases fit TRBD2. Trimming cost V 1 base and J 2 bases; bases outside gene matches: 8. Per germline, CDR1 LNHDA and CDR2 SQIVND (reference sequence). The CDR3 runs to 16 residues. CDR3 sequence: CASSIVRLAATYEQYV. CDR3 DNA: TGTGCCAGTAGTATAGTGAGGCTAGCGGCGACCTACGAGCAGTACGTC.

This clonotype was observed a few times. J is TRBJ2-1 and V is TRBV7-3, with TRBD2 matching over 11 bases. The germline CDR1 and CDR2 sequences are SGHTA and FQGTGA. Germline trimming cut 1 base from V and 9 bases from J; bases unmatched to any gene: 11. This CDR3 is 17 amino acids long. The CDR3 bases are TGTGCCAGCAGCTTAAATCTAGCCACTAGCGGGAGTTCTGAGCAGTTCTTC. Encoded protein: CASSLNLATSGSSEQFF.

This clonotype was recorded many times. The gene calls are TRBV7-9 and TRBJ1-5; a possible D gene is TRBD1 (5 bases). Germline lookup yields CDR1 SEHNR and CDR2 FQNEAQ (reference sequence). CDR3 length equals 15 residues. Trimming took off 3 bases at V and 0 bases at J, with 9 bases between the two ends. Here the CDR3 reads CASSLGTTSNQPQHF. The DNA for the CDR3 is TGTGCCAGCAGCTTGGGGACCACTAGCAATCAGCCCCAGCATTTT.

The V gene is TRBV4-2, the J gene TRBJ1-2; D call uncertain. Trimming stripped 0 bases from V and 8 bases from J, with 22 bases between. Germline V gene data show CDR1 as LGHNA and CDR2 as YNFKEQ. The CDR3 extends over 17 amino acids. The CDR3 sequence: CASSQDYNEGGVIGYTF. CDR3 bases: TGTGCCAGCAGCCAAGATTACAACGAGGGAGGTGTAATAGGCTACACCTTC.

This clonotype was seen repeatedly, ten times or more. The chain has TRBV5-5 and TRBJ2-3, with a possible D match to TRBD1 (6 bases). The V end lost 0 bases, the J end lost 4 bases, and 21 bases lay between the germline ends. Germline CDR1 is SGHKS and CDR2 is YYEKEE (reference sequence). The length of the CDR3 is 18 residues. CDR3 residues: CASSLVGDQGRVPDTQYF. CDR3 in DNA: TGTGCCAGCAGCTTGGTCGGGGATCAGGGGAGAGTTCCAGATACGCAGTATTTT.

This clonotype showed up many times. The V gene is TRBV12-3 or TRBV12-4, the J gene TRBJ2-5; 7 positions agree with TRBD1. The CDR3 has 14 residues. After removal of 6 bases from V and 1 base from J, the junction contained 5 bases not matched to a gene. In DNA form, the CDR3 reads TGTGCCAGCAGGATACAGGGGATCCAAGAGACCCAGTACTTC. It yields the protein CASRIQGIQETQYF.

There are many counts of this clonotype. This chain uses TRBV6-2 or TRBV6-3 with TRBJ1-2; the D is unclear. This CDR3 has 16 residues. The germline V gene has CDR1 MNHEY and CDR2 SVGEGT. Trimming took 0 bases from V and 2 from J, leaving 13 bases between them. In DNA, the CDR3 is TGTGCCAGCAGTTACTCGACCGGGGATAGGAACTATGGCTACACCTTC. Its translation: CASSYSTGDRNYGYTF.

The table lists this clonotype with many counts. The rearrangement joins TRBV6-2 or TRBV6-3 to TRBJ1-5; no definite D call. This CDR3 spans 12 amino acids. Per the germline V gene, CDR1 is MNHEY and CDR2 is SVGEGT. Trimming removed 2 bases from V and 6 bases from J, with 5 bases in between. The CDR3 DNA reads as TGTGCCAGCAGTTACATAGGTCAGCCCCAGCATTTT. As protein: CASSYIGQPQHF.

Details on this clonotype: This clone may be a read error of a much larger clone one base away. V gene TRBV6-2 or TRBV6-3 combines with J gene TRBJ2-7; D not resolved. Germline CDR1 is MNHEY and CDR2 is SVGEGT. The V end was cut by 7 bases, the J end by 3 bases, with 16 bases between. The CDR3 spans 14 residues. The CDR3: CASKVTGGIYEQYF. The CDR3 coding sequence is TGTGCCAGCAAGGTTACTGGTGGGATCTACGAGCAGTACTTC.

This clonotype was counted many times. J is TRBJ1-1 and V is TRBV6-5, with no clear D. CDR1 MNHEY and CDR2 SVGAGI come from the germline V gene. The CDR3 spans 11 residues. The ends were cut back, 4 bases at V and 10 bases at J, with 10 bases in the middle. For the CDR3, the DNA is TGTGCCAGCAGTTTTCCCCTCGGAGCTTTCTTT. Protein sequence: CASSFPLGAFF.

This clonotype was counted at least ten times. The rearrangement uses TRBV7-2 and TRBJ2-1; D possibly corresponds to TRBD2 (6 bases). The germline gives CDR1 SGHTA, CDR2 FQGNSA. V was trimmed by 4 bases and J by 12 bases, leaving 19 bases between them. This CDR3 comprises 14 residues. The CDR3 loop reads CASSSIVGGSAQFF. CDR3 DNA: TGTGCCAGCAGCTCCATTGTTGGAGGGTCGGCGCAGTTCTTC. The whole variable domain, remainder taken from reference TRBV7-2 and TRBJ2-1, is GAGVSQSPSNKVTEKGKDVELRCDPISGHTALYWYRQSLGQGLEFLIYFQGNSAPDKSGLPSDRFSAERTGGSVSTLTIQRTQQEDSAVYLCASSSIVGGSAQFFGPGTRLTVL.

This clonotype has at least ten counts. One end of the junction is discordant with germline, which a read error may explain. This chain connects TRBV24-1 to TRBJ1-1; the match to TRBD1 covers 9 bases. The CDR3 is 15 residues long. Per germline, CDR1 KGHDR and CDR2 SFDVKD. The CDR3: CAPAEDRGLNTEAFF. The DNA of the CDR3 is TGTGCCCCAGCCGAGGACAGGGGCTTGAACACTGAAGCTTTCTTC.